The clone carrying this T cell receptor (beta chain) was seen a single time. The sample originates from a study of blood T cell repertoires in COVID-19. The wider study: Samples representing acute and convalescent COVID-19 were sourced from the United States, Italy and Spain. PBMCs, B-cell-depleted T cells, or T cells provided the cDNA or gDNA that made up the material.

As processed by the authors: Nucleated cell number was recorded as an estimate derived from reference gene primer amplification. Profiled with immunoSEQ multiplex PCR; TCRdb holds only in-frame clones, not every one. That table furnishes V, J and clone size, whereas the DNA furnished D and trimming. The sample yields 130,000 to 150,000 clones, roughly 80% seen once. Trimming took 6 bases from V and 3 from J, leaving 9 bases between them. The germline V gene encodes CDR1 SQVTM and CDR2 ANQGSEA. The CDR3 sequence is 11 residues long. Material: peripheral blood. The source of this sequence is a human donor in a cohort sampled during active COVID-19. This chain joins TRBV29-1 and TRBJ2-7, with a possible D match to TRBD2 (5 bases). The CDR3 bases are TGCAGCGTCGGACGGGGCTACGAGCAGTACTTC. Translation gives CSVGRGYEQYF.